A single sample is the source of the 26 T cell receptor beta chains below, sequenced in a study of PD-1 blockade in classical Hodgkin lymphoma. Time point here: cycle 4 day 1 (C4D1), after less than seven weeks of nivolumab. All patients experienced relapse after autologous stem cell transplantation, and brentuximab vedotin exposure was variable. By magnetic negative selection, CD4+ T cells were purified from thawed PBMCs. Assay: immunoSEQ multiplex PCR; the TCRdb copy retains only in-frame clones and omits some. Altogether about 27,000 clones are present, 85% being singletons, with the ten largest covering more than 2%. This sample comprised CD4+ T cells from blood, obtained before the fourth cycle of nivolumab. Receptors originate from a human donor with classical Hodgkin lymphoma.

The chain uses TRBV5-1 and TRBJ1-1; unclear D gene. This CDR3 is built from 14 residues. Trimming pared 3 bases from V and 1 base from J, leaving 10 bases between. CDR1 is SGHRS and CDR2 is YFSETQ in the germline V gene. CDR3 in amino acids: CASSSGVQNTEAFF. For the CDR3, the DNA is TGCGCCAGCAGCTCAGGTGTTCAGAACACTGAAGCTTTCTTT. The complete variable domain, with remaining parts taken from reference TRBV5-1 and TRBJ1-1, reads KAGVTQTPRYLIKTRGQQVTLSCSPISGHRSVSWYQQTPGQGLQFLFEYFSETQRNKGNFPGRFSGRQFSNSRSEMNVSTLELGDSALYLCASSSGVQNTEAFFGQGTRLTVV.

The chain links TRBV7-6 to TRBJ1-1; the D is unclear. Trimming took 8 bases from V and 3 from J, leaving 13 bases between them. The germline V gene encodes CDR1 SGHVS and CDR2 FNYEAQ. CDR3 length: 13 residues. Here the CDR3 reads CASALGSHTEAFF. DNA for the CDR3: TGTGCCAGCGCTTTGGGCAGCCACACTGAAGCTTTCTTT.

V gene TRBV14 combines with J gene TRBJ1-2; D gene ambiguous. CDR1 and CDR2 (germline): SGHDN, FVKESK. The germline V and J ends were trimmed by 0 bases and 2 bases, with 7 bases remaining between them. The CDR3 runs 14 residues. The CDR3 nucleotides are TGTGCCAGCAGCCAAGAATACGGAAACTATGGCTACACCTTC. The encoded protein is CASSQEYGNYGYTF.

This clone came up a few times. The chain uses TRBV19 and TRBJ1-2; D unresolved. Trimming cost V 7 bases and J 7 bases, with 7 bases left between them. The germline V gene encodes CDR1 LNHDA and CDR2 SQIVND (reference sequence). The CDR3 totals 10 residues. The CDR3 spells CASKDGGYTF. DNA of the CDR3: TGTGCCAGTAAGGACGGTGGCTACACCTTC.

CDR3 DNA: TGTGCCAGTAAGGATCGGGGTAGAAGGTCTGGAAACACCATATATTTT. Translated: CASKDRGRRSGNTIYF. This rearrangement joins TRBV19 to TRBJ1-3; D remains unclear. Germline V gene data show CDR1 as LNHDA and CDR2 as SQIVND (reference sequence). Trimming cost V 7 bases and J 1 base, with 17 bases left between them. The CDR3 length is 16 residues.

The DNA for the CDR3 is TGTGCCAGCAGTGTGCAACGGGAGGGCCTGGGGGAGCTGTTTTTT. Its translation is CASSVQREGLGELFF. This chain connects TRBV2 to TRBJ2-2, with 8 bases matching TRBD2. Germline assignment: CDR1 SNHLY and CDR2 FYNNEI. The CDR3 covers 15 residues. The J segment lost 8 bases and the V segment lost 4 bases, leaving 9 bases of the junction unmatched.

The CDR3 DNA follows: TGCGCCAGCAGCCCGGACGGCCCGGGACACAACTACAATGAGCAGTTCTTC. It is translated as CASSPDGPGHNYNEQFF. V usage is TRBV5-1 and J usage is TRBJ2-1; perhaps TRBD1 as D (6 bases). With 4 bases removed from V and 3 bases from J, the gap between germline ends came to 20 bases. Germline CDR1 is SGHRS and CDR2 is YFSETQ. CDR3 length equals 17 residues.

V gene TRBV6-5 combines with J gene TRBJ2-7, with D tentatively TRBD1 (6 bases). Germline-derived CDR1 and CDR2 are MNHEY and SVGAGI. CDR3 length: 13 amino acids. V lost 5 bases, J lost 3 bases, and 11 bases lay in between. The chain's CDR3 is CASSTGTIYEQYF. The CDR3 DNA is TGTGCCAGCAGTACCGGGACAATCTACGAGCAGTACTTC.

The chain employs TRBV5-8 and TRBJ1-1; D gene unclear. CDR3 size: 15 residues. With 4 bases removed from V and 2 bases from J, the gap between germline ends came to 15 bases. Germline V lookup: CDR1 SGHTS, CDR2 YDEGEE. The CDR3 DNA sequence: TGTGCCAGCAGCAGAAGAGGGCCGGTTAACACTGAAGCTTTCTTT. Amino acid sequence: CASSRRGPVNTEAFF.

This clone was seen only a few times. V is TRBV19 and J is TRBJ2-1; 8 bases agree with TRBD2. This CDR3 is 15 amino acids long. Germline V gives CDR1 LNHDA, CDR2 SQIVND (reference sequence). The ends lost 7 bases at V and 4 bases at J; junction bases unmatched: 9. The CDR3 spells CASKNSGNRYNEQFF. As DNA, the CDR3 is TGTGCCAGTAAGAATAGCGGGAATAGGTACAATGAGCAGTTCTTC.

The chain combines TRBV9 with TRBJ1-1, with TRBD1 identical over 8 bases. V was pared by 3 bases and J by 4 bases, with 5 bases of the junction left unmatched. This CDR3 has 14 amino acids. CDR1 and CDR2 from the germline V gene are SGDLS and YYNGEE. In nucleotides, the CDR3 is TGTGCCAGCAGCGGGACAGGGCTCGGCACTGAAGCTTTCTTT. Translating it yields CASSGTGLGTEAFF.

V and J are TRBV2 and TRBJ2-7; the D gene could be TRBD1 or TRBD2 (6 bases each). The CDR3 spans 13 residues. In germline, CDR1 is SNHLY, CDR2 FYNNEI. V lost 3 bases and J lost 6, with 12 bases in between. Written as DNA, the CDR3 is TGTGCCAGCAGTGAGGCGAAGGGGGGCGAGCAGTACTTC. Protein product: CASSEAKGGEQYF.

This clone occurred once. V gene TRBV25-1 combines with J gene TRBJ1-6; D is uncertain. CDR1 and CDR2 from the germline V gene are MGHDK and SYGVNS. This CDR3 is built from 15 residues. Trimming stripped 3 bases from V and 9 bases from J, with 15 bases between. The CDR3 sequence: CASSESDLRFSPLHF. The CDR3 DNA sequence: TGTGCCAGCAGTGAGTCGGACCTCCGGTTTTCACCCCTCCACTTT. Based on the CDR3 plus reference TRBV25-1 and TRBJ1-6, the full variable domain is EADIYQTPRYLVIGTGKKITLECSQTMGHDKMYWYQQDPGMELHLIHYSYGVNSTEKGDLSSESTVSRIRTEHFPLTLESARPSHTSQYLCASSESDLRFSPLHFGNGTRLTVT.

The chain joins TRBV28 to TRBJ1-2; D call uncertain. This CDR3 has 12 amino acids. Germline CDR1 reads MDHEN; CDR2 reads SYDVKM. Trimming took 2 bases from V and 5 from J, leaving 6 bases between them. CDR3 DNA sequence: TGTGCCAGCAGTTTAGTATTTTATGGCTACACCTTC. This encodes CASSLVFYGYTF.

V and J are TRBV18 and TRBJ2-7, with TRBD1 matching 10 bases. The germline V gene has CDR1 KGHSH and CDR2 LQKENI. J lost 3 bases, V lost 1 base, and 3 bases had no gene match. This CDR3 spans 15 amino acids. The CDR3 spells CASSPRQGAIYEQYF. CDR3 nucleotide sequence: TGTGCCAGCTCACCACGACAGGGGGCCATCTACGAGCAGTACTTC. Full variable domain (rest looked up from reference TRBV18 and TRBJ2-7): NAGVMQNPRHLVRRRGQEARLRCSPMKGHSHVYWYRQLPEEGLKFMVYLQKENIIDESGMPKERFSAEFPKEGPSILRIQQVVRGDSAAYFCASSPRQGAIYEQYFGPGTRLTVT.

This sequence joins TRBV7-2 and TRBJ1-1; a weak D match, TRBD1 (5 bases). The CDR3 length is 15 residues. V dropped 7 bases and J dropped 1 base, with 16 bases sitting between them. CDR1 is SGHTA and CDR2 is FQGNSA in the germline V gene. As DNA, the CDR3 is TGTGCCAGCAATGACCTGGGGACCGAGAACACTGAAGCTTTCTTT. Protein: CASNDLGTENTEAFF.

The CDR3 nucleotides read TGCAGCGTGGCTCGGGGCGGTAGCGGGAGGACCGGGGAGCTGTTTTTT. This encodes CSVARGGSGRTGELFF. The chain uses TRBV29-1 and TRBJ2-2, with 10 positions matching TRBD2. This CDR3 is built from 16 residues. V lost 6 bases to trimming and J lost 5 bases; unmatched junction nucleotides: 12. Germline V CDR1 and CDR2: SQVTM, ANQGSEA.

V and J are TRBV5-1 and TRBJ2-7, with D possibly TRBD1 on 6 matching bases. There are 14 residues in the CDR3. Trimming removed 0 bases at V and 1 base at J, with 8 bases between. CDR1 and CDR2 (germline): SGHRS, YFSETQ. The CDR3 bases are TGCGCCAGCAGCTTGGAGACAGGTTCCTACGAGCAGTACTTC. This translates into CASSLETGSYEQYF.

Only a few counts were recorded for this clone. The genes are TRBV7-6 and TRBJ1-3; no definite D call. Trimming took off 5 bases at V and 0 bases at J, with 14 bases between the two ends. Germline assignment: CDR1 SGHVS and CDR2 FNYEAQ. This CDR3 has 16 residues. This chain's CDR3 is CASSPAEVYSGNTIYF. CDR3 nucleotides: TGTGCCAGCAGCCCAGCCGAGGTCTACTCTGGAAACACCATATATTTT.

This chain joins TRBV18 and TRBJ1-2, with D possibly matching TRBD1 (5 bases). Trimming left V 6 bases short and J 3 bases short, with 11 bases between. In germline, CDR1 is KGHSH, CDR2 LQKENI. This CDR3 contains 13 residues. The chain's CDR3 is CASSQTGDYGYTF. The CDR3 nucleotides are TGTGCCAGCTCGCAGACGGGGGACTATGGCTACACCTTC.

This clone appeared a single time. This CDR3 is CASSLVNTDTQYF. The CDR3 nucleotides read TGTGCCAGCAGCTTAGTAAACACAGATACGCAGTATTTT. The rearrangement links TRBV7-2 to TRBJ2-3; D gene ambiguous. V was cut by 1 base and J by 2 bases, with 4 bases left in between. This CDR3 comprises 13 residues. Germline V gene lookup returns CDR1 SGHTA and CDR2 FQGNSA.

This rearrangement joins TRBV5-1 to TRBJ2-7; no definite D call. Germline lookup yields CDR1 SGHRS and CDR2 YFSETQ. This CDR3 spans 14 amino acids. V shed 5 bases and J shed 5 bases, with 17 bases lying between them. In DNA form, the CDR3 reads TGCGCCAGCAGATCGAGGCCGTTTTCGAACGAGCAGTACTTC. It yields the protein CASRSRPFSNEQYF.

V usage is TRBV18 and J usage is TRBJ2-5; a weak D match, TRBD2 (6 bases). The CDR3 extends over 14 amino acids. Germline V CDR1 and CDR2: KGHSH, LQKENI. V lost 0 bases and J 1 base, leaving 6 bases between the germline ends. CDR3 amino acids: CASSPPGLQETQYF. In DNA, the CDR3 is TGTGCCAGCTCACCACCGGGACTCCAAGAGACCCAGTACTTC.

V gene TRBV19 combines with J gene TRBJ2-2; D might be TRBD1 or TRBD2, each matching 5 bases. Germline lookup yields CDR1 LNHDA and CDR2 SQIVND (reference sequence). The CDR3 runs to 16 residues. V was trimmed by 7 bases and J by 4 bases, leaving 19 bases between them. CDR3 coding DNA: TGTGCCAGTACCAGAGAGAGGGGCTCTGCCACCGGGGAGCTGTTTTTT. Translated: CASTRERGSATGELFF.

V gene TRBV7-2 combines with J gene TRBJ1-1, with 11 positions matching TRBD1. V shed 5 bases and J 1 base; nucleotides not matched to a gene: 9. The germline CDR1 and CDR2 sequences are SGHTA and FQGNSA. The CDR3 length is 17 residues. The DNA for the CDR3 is TGTGCCAGCAGCCCCAGGACAGGGGGCGCCGCGAACACTGAAGCTTTCTTT. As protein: CASSPRTGGAANTEAFF.

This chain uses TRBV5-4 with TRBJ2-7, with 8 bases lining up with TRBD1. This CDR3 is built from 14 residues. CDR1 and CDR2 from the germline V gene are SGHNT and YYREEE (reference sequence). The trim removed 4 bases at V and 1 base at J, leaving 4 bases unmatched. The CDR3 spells CASSSRDRSYEQYF. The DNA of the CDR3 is TGTGCCAGCAGCAGCCGGGACAGGTCCTACGAGCAGTACTTC. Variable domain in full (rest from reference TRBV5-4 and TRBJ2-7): ETGVTQSPTHLIKTRGQQVTLRCSSQSGHNTVSWYQQALGQGPQFIFQYYREEENGRGNFPPRFSGLQFPNYSSELNVNALELDDSALYLCASSSRDRSYEQYFGPGTRLTVT.